Shown below are 10 T cell receptor beta chains from a single sample sequenced in a study of glioma-infiltrating T cells. Amplification of TCR alpha and beta CDR3 regions from RNA used iRepertoire nested multiplex PCR. Using its own MiXCR run on the multiplex PCR reads, TCRdb lists one record per CDR3 protein. There are about 180,000 distinct CDR3 sequences in the sample; more than 35% occur only once, and around 4.9% lies in the top ten. The specimen sequenced was glioma tissue, nonneoplastic brain tissue, or PBMCs (not recorded which). The receptor set was obtained from a human donor with low-grade glioma or glioblastoma, undergoing nonglioma brain surgery, or in good health (not recorded which).

This clonotype appeared many times. The V gene is TRBV28, the J gene TRBJ1-2; D is unresolved. Looked up from germline, CDR1 is MDHEN and CDR2 is SYDVKM. V was pared by 3 bases and J by 4 bases, with 15 bases between. The CDR3 is 15 residues long. CDR3 nucleotide sequence: TGTGCCAGCAGTTTTTTTGGGCAGCCGAGCTATGGCTACACCTTC. The encoded protein is CASSFFGQPSYGYTF.

In its sample, this clonotype was seen many times. The chain couples TRBV28 to TRBJ2-3; TRBD2 matches 9 bases. Germline CDR1 reads MDHEN; CDR2 reads SYDVKM. The CDR3 is 16 amino acids. CDR3 bases: TGTGCTCTCGGGGCGGGAGGGCCTCTTACATCAGATACGCAGTATTTT. Its protein is CALGAGGPLTSDTQYF.

A word on this clonotype: Germline is not matched at one junction end, which may reflect a read error. The V and J genes are TRBV14 and TRBJ1-1, with D uncertain. The CDR3 contains 14 residues. The germline V gene has CDR1 SGHDN and CDR2 FVKESK. Here the CDR3 reads CASSHRKLNTEALF. The CDR3 DNA reads as TGTGCCAGCAGCCACCGTAAGTTGAACACTGAAGCTTTGTTT.

This clonotype was seen only once. The chain has TRBV14 and TRBJ1-3; possible D gene TRBD1, 5 bases. V shed 5 bases and J shed 0 bases, with 17 bases lying between them. The CDR3 covers 17 residues. The germline V gene encodes CDR1 SGHDN and CDR2 FVKESK. CDR3 coding DNA: TGTGCCAGCAGCGCTGGGACCTACACGAGCTCTGGAAACACCATATATTTT. Protein product: CASSAGTYTSSGNTIYF.

This chain connects TRBV5-4 to TRBJ2-3; D may be TRBD2 (5 bases). The V gene's germline CDR1 is SGHNT and CDR2 YYREEE (reference sequence). V was trimmed by 10 bases and J by 5 bases, leaving 17 bases between them. There are 13 residues in the CDR3. The CDR3 region is CASRGRGRDTQYF. In DNA form, the CDR3 reads TGTGCCTCTCGGGGTAGAGGGAGAGATACGCAGTATTTT. The full variable domain, with the rest looked up from reference TRBV5-4 and TRBJ2-3, is ETGVTQSPTHLIKTRGQQVTLRCSSQSGHNTVSWYQQALGQGPQFIFQYYREEENGRGNFPPRFSGLQFPNYSSELNVNALELDDSALYLCASRGRGRDTQYFGPGTRLTVL.

This clonotype was picked up many times. This chain links TRBV28 with TRBJ2-1, with TRBD1 matching 7 bases. J was trimmed by 0 bases and V by 5 bases; bases with no gene match: 10. Germline lookup yields CDR1 MDHEN and CDR2 SYDVKM. This CDR3 is built from 17 residues. CDR3 sequence reads: CASSGIQGYYSYNEQFF. The CDR3, as DNA: TGTGCCAGCAGTGGGATACAGGGGTATTACTCCTACAATGAGCAGTTCTTC.

At least ten counts were recorded for this clonotype. This chain links TRBV28 with TRBJ2-2; perhaps TRBD1 as D (5 bases). Germline V gene lookup returns CDR1 MDHEN and CDR2 SYDVKM. With 10 bases removed from V and 6 bases from J, the gap between germline ends came to 12 bases. CDR3 length: 12 residues. CDR3 bases: TGTGCCACAAGAGAAGGGGCCGGGGAGCTGTTTTTT. It is translated as CATREGAGELFF.

Notes on this clonotype: A read error may be the cause here, since a much bigger clone is one base away. The chain is built from TRBV20-1 and TRBJ2-1, with 10 bases aligning to TRBD2. Trimming removed 4 bases from V and 4 bases from J; junction bases left unmatched: 1. The CDR3 spans 13 residues. Germline V gene data show CDR1 as DFQATT and CDR2 as SNEGSKA (reference sequence). The DNA for the CDR3 is TGCAGTGCTACGACTAGCGGGTACAATGAGCAGTTCTTC. Its translation: CSATTSGYNEQFF.

The chain links TRBV5-1 to TRBJ1-1; 11 bases are a match to TRBD1. The germline V gene has CDR1 SGHRS and CDR2 YFSETQ. The junction had 3 bases not matched to a gene; V was cut back by 4 bases and J by 4 bases. The CDR3 has 14 amino acids. The CDR3 sequence: CASSHGTGGTEAFF. CDR3 nucleotide sequence: TGCGCCAGCAGCCACGGGACAGGGGGCACTGAAGCTTTCTTT.

Concerning this clonotype: A read error may explain this, as a much larger clone is one base away. This is likely a read error, given that the CDR3 carries no conserved phenylalanine or tryptophan at its end. This chain links TRBV6-2 or TRBV6-3 with TRBJ2-4; a possible D gene is TRBD1 (6 bases). This CDR3 region has 15 residues. The ends were cut back, 5 bases at V and 2 bases at J, with 13 bases in the middle. Per the germline V gene, CDR1 is MNHEY and CDR2 is SVGEGT. The CDR3 DNA reads as TGTGCCAGCAGTGATCATGGGGGCACCAAAAACATTCAGTACCTC. Its translation: CASSDHGGTKNIQYL.